Shown below are 5 T cell receptor beta chains from a single sample sequenced in a study of blood T cells in healthy people across ages. The authors ran a second PCR of about 7 to 11 cycles using a sample-barcoded 5' primer and a J-beta primer mix. TCRdb reprocessed the 5' RACE reads via MiXCR and lists one record per CDR3 protein. The repertoire holds 1.5 million or so distinct CDR3 sequences, with roughly 40% as singletons. Sequencing used blood. The receptors here all came from a woman aged 18-29 years in good health.

This clonotype has just one count. For the CDR3, the DNA is TGTGCCAGCTCACCGGGTCGCGAACTGCGGGAGCAGTACTTC. This translates into CASSPGRELREQYF. The chain joins TRBV18 to TRBJ2-7; unclear D gene. The CDR3 consists of 14 residues. From germline, CDR1 is KGHSH and CDR2 LQKENI. V lost 3 bases to trimming and J lost 7 bases, with 16 bases between them.

The count of this clonotype is one. V is TRBV20-1 and J is TRBJ2-1; D is unclear. CDR3 length equals 15 residues. CDR1 is DFQATT, CDR2 SNEGSKA, per germline (reference sequence). The ends were cut back, 5 bases at V and 3 bases at J, with 17 bases in the middle. The CDR3 coding sequence is TGCAGTGCTCCAGCTGGTCCTGGGGACTACAATGAGCAGTTCTTC. Its protein is CSAPAGPGDYNEQFF.

This clonotype was seen just once. The V call is TRBV4-1, the J call TRBJ2-5; the match to TRBD1 covers 8 bases. In germline, CDR1 is MGHRA, CDR2 YSYEKL. The CDR3 length is 14 residues. J was trimmed by 11 bases and V by 3 bases; bases with no gene match: 11. CDR3 nucleotide sequence: TGCGCCAGCAGCCAGCTCGACAGGGGCAATGAGCAGTACTTC. This gives the protein CASSQLDRGNEQYF.

The gene calls are TRBV7-9 and TRBJ2-1; TRBD2 agrees at 7 bases. Germline V CDR1 and CDR2: SEHNR, FQNEAQ (reference sequence). The CDR3 length is 13 residues. V was clipped by 7 bases and J by 5 bases; unmatched bases: 5. DNA of the CDR3: TGTGCCAGCAACGCCCGGGGGGACAATGAGCAGTTCTTC. Residues: CASNARGDNEQFF.

This clonotype was counted only a few times. The chain carries TRBV5-1 and TRBJ2-1, with TRBD1 matching over 9 bases. The CDR3 sequence is 15 residues long. The J segment lost 8 bases and the V segment lost 8 bases, leaving 14 bases of the junction unmatched. CDR1 SGHRS and CDR2 YFSETQ come from the germline V gene. The chain's CDR3 is CASVSIQGALDEQFF. In nucleotides, the CDR3 is TGCGCCAGTGTTTCGATACAGGGGGCGTTGGATGAGCAGTTCTTC. Supplemented by reference TRBV5-1 and TRBJ2-1, the full variable domain reads KAGVTQTPRYLIKTRGQQVTLSCSPISGHRSVSWYQQTPGQGLQFLFEYFSETQRNKGNFPGRFSGRQFSNSRSEMNVSTLELGDSALYLCASVSIQGALDEQFFGPGTRLTVL.